These T cell receptor beta chains were read from a single sample in a study of Graves' ophthalmopathy and Graves' hyperthyroidism. TCRdb itself ran the multiplex PCR reads through MiXCR, one entry per CDR3 protein. The sample has about 660,000 distinct CDR3 sequences; under 50% are singletons. The sequencing sample was made of peripheral blood. These receptors came from an adult man with Graves' ophthalmopathy. CDR3s include the opening cysteine and the closing phenylalanine or tryptophan. A D gene is named only where the DNA matches it firmly. Clone size is not always given. Where it is, it says once, few, many or a class for expanded clones.

j_call: TRBJ2-7; v_call: TRBV20-1; d_call: -; clone_size: -; cdr3_nt: TGCAGTGCCCCGGAGCAGTACTTC; cdr3_aa: CSAPEQYF
j_call: TRBJ2-5; v_call: TRBV19; d_call: TRBD1; clone_size: many; cdr3_nt: TGTGCCAGTAGCCGATCGGGACAGGGGGCAGAGACCCAGTACTTC; cdr3_aa: CASSRSGQGAETQYF
j_call: TRBJ2-6; v_call: TRBV15; d_call: -; clone_size: -; cdr3_nt: TGTGCCACCAGCAGGCTGTCTGGGGCCAACGTCCTGACTTTC; cdr3_aa: CATSRLSGANVLTF
j_call: TRBJ2-2; v_call: TRBV9; d_call: -; clone_size: -; cdr3_nt: TGTGCCAGCAGCGTGGGGGGCCACGGGGAGCTGTTTTTT; cdr3_aa: CASSVGGHGELFF
j_call: TRBJ2-2; v_call: TRBV19; d_call: TRBD1; clone_size: -; cdr3_nt: TGTGCCAGTAGTCCCCGGACAGGAGCTATGAACACCGGGGAGCTGTTTTTT; cdr3_aa: CASSPRTGAMNTGELFF
j_call: TRBJ2-3; v_call: TRBV7-3; d_call: -; clone_size: -; cdr3_nt: TGTGCCAGCAGCTCAGGACAGCTCACAGATACGCAGTATTTT; cdr3_aa: CASSSGQLTDTQYF
j_call: TRBJ2-7; v_call: TRBV2; d_call: -; clone_size: few; cdr3_nt: TGTGCCAGCAGTCTAGGACATCCAGAGTTAGGCGAGCAGTACTTC; cdr3_aa: CASSLGHPELGEQYF
j_call: TRBJ1-6; v_call: TRBV5-4; d_call: TRBD1; clone_size: -; cdr3_nt: TGTGCCAGCAGCTGGGGGGTGAGGGGACAGGCCGGAGGAAATTCACCCCTCCACTTT; cdr3_aa: CASSWGVRGQAGGNSPLHF
j_call: TRBJ2-5; v_call: TRBV7-9; d_call: -; clone_size: many; cdr3_nt: TGTGCCAGCAGCTTAACAGTCAGTAAAGAGACCCAGTACTTC; cdr3_aa: CASSLTVSKETQYF
j_call: TRBJ2-7; v_call: TRBV12-3/TRBV12-4; d_call: -; clone_size: many; cdr3_nt: TGTGCCAGCAGAGTCGGTCAGGCCAAGCAGTACTTC; cdr3_aa: CASRVGQAKQYF
j_call: TRBJ1-6; v_call: TRBV7-2; d_call: -; clone_size: -; cdr3_nt: TGTGCCAGCAGCTTCAGTGAGATGGGTAATTCACCCCTCCACTTT; cdr3_aa: CASSFSEMGNSPLHF
j_call: TRBJ2-3; v_call: TRBV11-1; d_call: -; clone_size: -; cdr3_nt: TGTGCCAGCACCTTAGAGCGGAACGCAGATACGCAGTATTTT; cdr3_aa: CASTLERNADTQYF
j_call: TRBJ1-2; v_call: TRBV11-2; d_call: -; clone_size: many; cdr3_nt: TGTGCCAGCAGCTTAGGAGGGACCTATGGCTACACCTTC; cdr3_aa: CASSLGGTYGYTF
j_call: TRBJ1-6; v_call: TRBV7-8; d_call: -; clone_size: many; cdr3_nt: TGTGCCAGCAGCTTAGGCGCCACAATTAATTCACCCCTCCACTTT; cdr3_aa: CASSLGATINSPLHF
j_call: TRBJ2-5; v_call: TRBV5-1; d_call: -; clone_size: -; cdr3_nt: TGCGCCAGCAGCACCGCCGGGCTGGACCACCAAGAGACCCAGTACTTC; cdr3_aa: CASSTAGLDHQETQYF
j_call: TRBJ2-2; v_call: TRBV19; d_call: -; clone_size: -; cdr3_nt: TGTGCCACCCGACCGCAGGGACCCGGGGAGCTGTTTTTT; cdr3_aa: CATRPQGPGELFF
j_call: TRBJ2-5; v_call: TRBV4-1; d_call: TRBD2; clone_size: -; cdr3_nt: TGCGCCAGCAGCCAATTCGGGACTAGCGGGGAGGAGACCCAGTACTTC; cdr3_aa: CASSQFGTSGEETQYF
j_call: TRBJ2-5; v_call: TRBV7-9; d_call: -; clone_size: many; cdr3_nt: TGTGCCAGCAGCTCATTACTAGCTTCTCAAGAGACCCAGTACTTC; cdr3_aa: CASSSLLASQETQYF
j_call: TRBJ2-5; v_call: TRBV11-2; d_call: TRBD2; clone_size: many; cdr3_nt: TGTGCCAGCAGCTTAGGGGCTAGCGGGGGGGCCGGAGAGACCCAGTACTTC; cdr3_aa: CASSLGASGGAGETQYF
j_call: TRBJ1-5; v_call: TRBV19; d_call: -; clone_size: many; cdr3_nt: TGTGCCAGTAGTATGGATCGGGGGAATAGCAATCAGCCCCAGCATTTT; cdr3_aa: CASSMDRGNSNQPQHF
j_call: TRBJ1-3; v_call: TRBV4-1; d_call: TRBD1; clone_size: -; cdr3_nt: TGTGCCAGCAGCCAAGAACTACAGGGGGTTAAATGGCTCGGAAACACCATATATTTT; cdr3_aa: CASSQELQGVKWLGNTIYF
j_call: TRBJ1-1; v_call: TRBV13; d_call: TRBD1; clone_size: many; cdr3_nt: TGTGCCAGCAGCCGACGGCAGGGGGCTTTGGAGAACACTGAAGCTTTCTTT; cdr3_aa: CASSRRQGALENTEAFF
j_call: TRBJ1-6; v_call: TRBV7-3; d_call: -; clone_size: many; cdr3_nt: TGTGCCAGCAGCTTAAGGGCAGGGAGAGATTCACCCCTCCACTTT; cdr3_aa: CASSLRAGRDSPLHF
j_call: TRBJ1-2; v_call: TRBV19; d_call: -; clone_size: many; cdr3_nt: TGTGCCAGTAGTATAGAGGGGGCGACTGGCTACACCTTC; cdr3_aa: CASSIEGATGYTF
j_call: TRBJ1-1; v_call: TRBV20-1; d_call: -; clone_size: few; cdr3_nt: TGCAGTGCTAGAGTCCTAGCAGACAGAATCACTGAAGCTTTCTTT; cdr3_aa: CSARVLADRITEAFF
j_call: TRBJ2-7; v_call: TRBV7-2; d_call: TRBD2; clone_size: many; cdr3_nt: TGTGCCAGCAGCTCCCCCTCCCATGGCGGGAGGTACTACGAGCAGTACTTC; cdr3_aa: CASSSPSHGGRYYEQYF
j_call: TRBJ2-7; v_call: TRBV7-7; d_call: -; clone_size: -; cdr3_nt: TGTGCTAGCAGCTTGTGGGGAAACACCGGGGACGAGCAGTACTTC; cdr3_aa: CASSLWGNTGDEQYF
j_call: TRBJ1-3; v_call: TRBV10-3; d_call: -; clone_size: -; cdr3_nt: TGTGCCATCAGTCAGACAGCTGGAAACACCATATATTTT; cdr3_aa: CAISQTAGNTIYF
j_call: TRBJ2-3; v_call: TRBV10-3; d_call: TRBD2; clone_size: -; cdr3_nt: TGTGCCATCAGTGATCGGACTAGCGGGTCAGATACGCAGTATTTT; cdr3_aa: CAISDRTSGSDTQYF
j_call: TRBJ2-2; v_call: TRBV20-1; d_call: TRBD2; clone_size: -; cdr3_nt: TGCAGTGCTAGCGGACTAGCGGGACGGGTGGAGCAGTTTTTT; cdr3_aa: CSASGLAGRVEQFF
j_call: TRBJ1-1; v_call: TRBV2; d_call: -; clone_size: few; cdr3_nt: TGTGCCTTCGAAGAAGAGAAAAACACTGAAGCTTTCTTT; cdr3_aa: CAFEEEKNTEAFF
j_call: TRBJ2-5; v_call: TRBV29-1; d_call: -; clone_size: once; cdr3_nt: TGCAGCACGATGACTGGGGGGCACCAAGAGACCCAGTACTTC; cdr3_aa: CSTMTGGHQETQYF
j_call: TRBJ1-2; v_call: TRBV12-3/TRBV12-4; d_call: -; clone_size: many; cdr3_nt: TGTGCCAGCACCCCTCTTGGCGGTGGCTACACCTTC; cdr3_aa: CASTPLGGGYTF
j_call: TRBJ1-2; v_call: TRBV4-3; d_call: TRBD1; clone_size: -; cdr3_nt: TGCGCCAGCAGCCAAGGGGGACAGGGCCTGAGCTATGGCTACACCTTC; cdr3_aa: CASSQGGQGLSYGYTF
j_call: TRBJ2-1; v_call: TRBV10-3; d_call: -; clone_size: -; cdr3_nt: TGTGCCATCACCAACCCGGGAACAACGCTGGGCCACAATGAGCAGTTCTTC; cdr3_aa: CAITNPGTTLGHNEQFF
j_call: TRBJ1-2; v_call: TRBV5-4; d_call: -; clone_size: many; cdr3_nt: TGTGCCAGCAGCTTGGCCTGGACCGAAGGACATAACTATGGCTACACCTTC; cdr3_aa: CASSLAWTEGHNYGYTF
j_call: TRBJ2-2; v_call: TRBV7-2; d_call: TRBD2; clone_size: -; cdr3_nt: TGTGCCAGCAGAGAGGATAGCGGGCGCACCGGGGAGCTGTTTTTT; cdr3_aa: CASREDSGRTGELFF
j_call: TRBJ2-5; v_call: TRBV5-6; d_call: TRBD1; clone_size: few; cdr3_nt: TGTGCCAGCAGAGCGGACAGGGCTGGGGAGACCCAGTACTTC; cdr3_aa: CASRADRAGETQYF
j_call: TRBJ2-6; v_call: TRBV10-3; d_call: TRBD1; clone_size: -; cdr3_nt: TGTGCCATCAGTGAACAGGGGAACTCTGGGGCCAACGTCCTGACTTTC; cdr3_aa: CAISEQGNSGANVLTF
j_call: TRBJ1-5; v_call: TRBV5-1; d_call: -; clone_size: -; cdr3_nt: TGCGCCAGCAGCCAAGTTATTGGGAGTGGAAGCAATCAGCCCCAGCATTTT; cdr3_aa: CASSQVIGSGSNQPQHF
j_call: TRBJ2-7; v_call: TRBV5-1; d_call: TRBD2; clone_size: many; cdr3_nt: TGCGCCAGCAGCCCGACTAGCGGGAGAAGCGAGCAGTACTTC; cdr3_aa: CASSPTSGRSEQYF
j_call: TRBJ2-5; v_call: TRBV2; d_call: TRBD2; clone_size: -; cdr3_nt: TGTGCCAGCAGGCCTGGACTAGCGGGACAAGAGACCCAGTACTTC; cdr3_aa: CASRPGLAGQETQYF
j_call: TRBJ2-7; v_call: TRBV4-2; d_call: -; clone_size: -; cdr3_nt: TGTACCAGCAGACAAGGACAGAGGCAGTACTTC; cdr3_aa: CTSRQGQRQYF
j_call: TRBJ2-7; v_call: TRBV5-1; d_call: TRBD1; clone_size: few; cdr3_nt: TGCGCCAGCAGCCCCCGCGCGGACAGGGTTCACGAGCAGTACTTC; cdr3_aa: CASSPRADRVHEQYF
j_call: TRBJ2-7; v_call: TRBV7-9; d_call: -; clone_size: -; cdr3_nt: TGTGCCAGCAGTTTACCGGGGTTGCACGAGCAGTACTTC; cdr3_aa: CASSLPGLHEQYF